This T cell receptor beta chain came from a study of blood T cell repertoires in COVID-19. Profiling relied on immunoSEQ multiplex PCR, and the TCRdb table lists in-frame clones only, not all of them. The top ten clones hold roughly 0.99% of a sample with 150,000 to 200,000 clones, roughly nine tenths of them seen once. The TCR sequence derives from a young man with acute or convalescent COVID-19. Sequenced input: peripheral blood.

Here the CDR3 reads CASSVQGAEGSPLHF. For the CDR3, the DNA is TGTGCCAGTAGTGTACAGGGGGCGGAGGGTTCACCCCTCCACTTT. The chain joins TRBV19 to TRBJ1-6; 9 nucleotides agree with TRBD1. The trim removed 5 bases at V and 9 bases at J, leaving 8 bases unmatched. Germline loops: CDR1 LNHDA, CDR2 SQIVND (reference sequence). The CDR3 covers 15 residues.